This T cell receptor (beta chain) was captured by sequencing in a study of blood T cell repertoires in COVID-19 (dated by TCRdb to 2018 to 2021). Background for the entire study: Collaborator samples came from the United States, Italy and Spain and covered acute and convalescent phases of COVID-19. HLA class I and class II types, where available, came from metadata supplied by the sample provider rather than from assay-based typing. Nearly every sample came with metadata listing a de-identified subject ID, COVID-19 status, age in years and sex. The prospective study material was composed of cDNA or gDNA derived from T cells, B-cell-depleted T cells, or PBMCs. The samples were drawn from the first 160 participants of the ongoing ImmuneRACE study and from 1,254 subjects provided by 6 global collaborators. The repertoires were made available in a free public database intended to serve as a resource for research on the immune response to SARS-CoV-2. Subjects who had been exposed to COVID-19, were actively infected with it, or had recovered from it provided the deeply sampled blood TCRbeta repertoires that made up the dataset. Beyond this particular receptor, the publication reports: How much clinical and demographic metadata was included differed by source and by participant, and the metadata was provided uncurated.

Points on this clone: Its specific antigen is unknown. The junction differs from germline at one of its ends, possibly a read error.

The CDR3 numbers 13 residues from cysteine through phenylalanine. The sequence is cut down to CDR3 DNA, 39 bases in frame from base 1. The germline V gene (reference sequence) provides CDR1 SSHAT and CDR2 FNYEAQ. The collaborating institutions used their own protocols to collect whole blood in K2EDTA tubes. For TCRbeta analysis, collaborator samples were shipped as frozen whole blood, as isolated PBMCs, or as DNA extracted from either sample type. The immunoSEQ Assay, a bias-controlled multiplex PCR, was used to amplify TCRbeta CDR3 regions from genomic DNA. The authors' pipeline ran thus. The number of nucleated cells in each sample was estimated by amplification of reference gene primers within the assay. To quantify the absolute abundance of each unique TCRbeta CDR3 rearrangement, sequence reads were collapsed and filtered. For each sample, productive Simpson clonality was calculated as the square root of Simpson's diversity index over productive rearrangements. TCRdb mirrors the immuneACCESS table, restricted to in-frame sequences. Some clones are absent from its copies; in checked studies, under half trace to an unresolved V gene, and the reason for the others is unknown. V and J calls and clone size come straight from that table; D and trimming were deduced from the DNA. For this sample the table gives about 160,000 clones, of which roughly 84% were detected only once. The top ten clonotypes cover over 12% of the sample.

Specimen: peripheral blood. Recombination linked TRBV7-7 to TRBJ1-1, with the D gene not confidently named. The sequence came from a young man with active or convalescent COVID-19. The DNA is TGTGCTAGCAGCTTACGGGGGAACACTGAAGCTTTCTTT. Translated, it gives CASSLRGNTEAFF.